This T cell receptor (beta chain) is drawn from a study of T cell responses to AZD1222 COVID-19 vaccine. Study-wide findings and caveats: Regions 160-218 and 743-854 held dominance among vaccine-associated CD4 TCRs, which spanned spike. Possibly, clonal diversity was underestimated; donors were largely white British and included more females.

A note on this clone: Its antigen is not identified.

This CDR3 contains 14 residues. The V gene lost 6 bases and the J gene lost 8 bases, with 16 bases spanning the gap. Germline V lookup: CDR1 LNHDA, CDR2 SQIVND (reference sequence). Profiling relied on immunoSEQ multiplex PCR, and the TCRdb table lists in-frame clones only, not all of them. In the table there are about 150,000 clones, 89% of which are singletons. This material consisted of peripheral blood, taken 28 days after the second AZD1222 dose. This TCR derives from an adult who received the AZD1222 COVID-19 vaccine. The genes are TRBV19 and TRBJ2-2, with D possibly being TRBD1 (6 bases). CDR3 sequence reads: CASSGRGPRGELFF. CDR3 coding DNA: TGTGCCAGTAGCGGCAGGGGCCCCAGGGGGGAGCTGTTTTTT.